The clone carrying this T cell receptor beta chain was seen a handful of times. These data are taken from a study of T cell repertoires in aging, cancer and after chemotherapy. For the study at large: Patients with glioblastoma brain tumors were sampled before and after temozolomide-based therapy.

Germline V gives CDR1 GTSNPN, CDR2 SVGIG (reference sequence). The CDR3 is made up of 13 amino acids. Deletions cut 0 bases from V and 4 bases from J, with 7 bases between. Multiplex touch-down PCR with TRB-A/B primers amplified rearranged V-D-J TRB sequences. TCRdb itself ran the multiplex PCR reads through MiXCR, one entry per CDR3 protein. The data show about 1,300 distinct CDR3 sequences, with 25% to 35% seen just once and roughly 71% held by the top ten. Peripheral blood genomic DNA, not sorted cells or RNA, was the template. Specimen: blood. The receptor's source is a human donor with a solid tumor. This rearrangement joins TRBV30 to TRBJ2-1; D is undetermined. The CDR3 spells CAWSVGPYNEQFF. The CDR3, as DNA: TGTGCCTGGAGTGTAGGACCTTACAATGAGCAGTTCTTC.